This T cell receptor beta chain emerged from a study of blood T cell repertoires in COVID-19. Study information: Nucleic acid was either cDNA or gDNA, and it came from T cells, B-cell-depleted T cells, or PBMCs.

This CDR3 is 15 amino acids long. V shed 0 bases and J shed 0 bases, with 7 bases lying between them. In germline, CDR1 is MGHDK, CDR2 SYGVNS. In the original processing: It was from reference gene primer amplification that nucleated cell counts were estimated. Clones were read by immunoSEQ multiplex PCR, and TCRdb kept only the in-frame ones, dropping some. The V and J calls and the clone size are those of that table, but D and trimming were determined from the DNA. The top ten clones hold 0.95% to 1.5% of a sample with 200,000 to 300,000 clones, about 91% of them seen once. Sequenced sample: PBMCs or T cells enriched from blood (not recorded which). The receptor's source is a middle-aged woman with acute COVID-19. The chain uses TRBV25-1 and TRBJ2-3; unclear D gene. The CDR3 reads CASSEYRSSTDTQYF. The CDR3 nucleotides read TGTGCCAGCAGTGAATATCGGTCTAGCACAGATACGCAGTATTTT.